This paragraph covers one TCR beta chain sequence. The antigen remains unidentified. Sequencing was performed with immunoSEQ multiplex PCR; in TCRdb, only in-frame clones are kept and a portion is missing. The sample contains about 56,000 clones, over 75% of which appear only once. This sample stems from a study of PD-L1 blockade in urothelial cancer. Overall study: Median T cell yield from blood was around 140,000. Study outcomes and limitations: Stronger expansion of tumor-associated clones in blood at 3 weeks distinguished durable-benefit patients.

The CDR3 totals 15 residues. Germline values: CDR1 MGHRA, CDR2 YSYEKL. Trimming shortened V by 0 bases and J by 1 base, and 10 bases separated the two germline ends. The time point here: pretreatment peripheral blood. Patients' urothelial carcinoma was locally advanced or metastatic. This specimen was PBMCs, taken around atezolizumab (anti-PD-L1) treatment. The J gene is TRBJ2-7, the V gene TRBV4-1; D unresolved. This sequence originates from a man aged 65-85 years with urothelial cancer. This CDR3 reads CASSQEGGGSYEQYF. As DNA, the CDR3 is TGCGCCAGCAGCCAAGAAGGCGGCGGTTCCTACGAGCAGTACTTC.